One and the same sample provided the 19 T cell receptor beta chains below, sequenced in a study of T cell clonality in common variable immunodeficiency. Produced via immunoSEQ multiplex PCR; TCRdb's table is partial and in-frame only. Observed in the sample are 35,000 to 50,000 clones, none of them singletons. What was sequenced was peripheral blood mononuclear cells. The receptors were sampled from a person aged 18 to 69 in good health.

In this sample, this clone turned up many times. The read terminates 3 residues before the CDR3 end, so the remaining end is supplied by the germline J gene. This rearrangement joins TRBV6-4 to TRBJ2-3; 9 bases are a match to TRBD2. The CDR3 totals 15 residues. The ends lost 6 bases at V and 4 bases at J; junction bases unmatched: 8. Germline V gives CDR1 MRHNA, CDR2 SNTAGT. The CDR3 protein is CASSGSGSGSDTQYF. The sequenced part of the CDR3 DNA is TGTGCCAGCAGCGGTAGCGGGAGTGGGTCAGATACG.

This clone has ten or more counts. The CDR3 goes on 3 residues after the read ends, and that part is filled in from the germline J gene. The same CDR3 is also encoded by other DNA sequences in this sample. J is TRBJ2-5 and V is TRBV20-1; 7 positions agree with TRBD1. The V gene's germline CDR1 is DFQATT and CDR2 SNEGSKA (reference sequence). The junction had 12 bases not matched to a gene; V was cut back by 6 bases and J by 5 bases. This CDR3 is 14 amino acids long. The CDR3 spells CSAHRQGWVETQYF. CDR3 DNA (partial): TGCAGTGCCCACAGACAGGGTTGGGTGGAGACC.

Note on this clone: Read sequence stops 3 residues before the CDR3 end, and the germline J gene provides the missing end. V usage is TRBV19 and J usage is TRBJ2-1; tentatively, D is TRBD2 (5 bases). The V gene's germline CDR1 is LNHDA and CDR2 SQIVND (reference sequence). V lost 1 base to trimming and J lost 7 bases, with 14 bases between them. The CDR3 is 15 residues long. CDR3 sequence reads: CASSIAGGLGNEQFF. Incomplete CDR3 DNA: TGTGCCAGTAGTATAGCGGGCGGGCTGGGGAATGAG.

In this sample, this clone turned up many times. Read data end 3 residues before the CDR3 end; the end is taken from the germline J gene. The V gene is TRBV29-1, the J gene TRBJ2-2; 10 nucleotides match TRBD1. Per the germline V gene, CDR1 is SQVTM and CDR2 is ANQGSEA. V shed 5 bases and J 7 bases; nucleotides not matched to a gene: 7. The CDR3 extends over 14 amino acids. This chain's CDR3 is CSVRGQGQGGELFF. The sequenced CDR3 bases are TGCAGCGTTCGGGGACAGGGGCAGGGCGGGGAG.

This clone was detected ten times or more. The read stops 3 residues short of the end of the CDR3; the missing end is completed from the germline J gene. The V gene is TRBV7-8, the J gene TRBJ2-5, with D perhaps assigned TRBD1 or TRBD2 (5 bases each). V was clipped by 5 bases and J by 2 bases, with 15 bases between them. The V gene's germline CDR1 is SGHVS and CDR2 FQNEAQ. CDR3 length: 15 amino acids. The covered CDR3 bases are TGTGCCAGCAGCCGAGAGGGGCAGCGACAAGAGACC. As protein: CASSREGQRQET. The whole CDR3 protein is CASSREGQRQETQYF.

This clone appeared many times. The sequenced fragment ends 3 residues before the CDR3 boundary, so the rest is inferred from the germline J gene. V gene TRBV19 combines with J gene TRBJ2-4, with 10 bases identical to TRBD1. The CDR3 is made up of 17 amino acids. The germline V gene encodes CDR1 LNHDA and CDR2 SQIVND (reference sequence). After removal of 6 bases from V and 1 base from J, the junction contained 9 bases not matched to a gene. The CDR3: CASRGRTGGTAKNIQYF. The sequenced CDR3 bases are TGTGCCAGTAGGGGCCGGACAGGGGGAACGGCCAAAAACATT.

This clone was seen at least ten times. The read stops 3 residues short of the end of the CDR3; the missing end is completed from the germline J gene. The V and J genes are TRBV29-1 and TRBJ2-1; TRBD1 matches at 7 bases. V was pared by 7 bases and J by 0 bases, with 6 bases of the junction left unmatched. The CDR3 spans 14 residues. Germline CDR1 is SQVTM and CDR2 is ANQGSEA. The CDR3 region is CSAAGTDSYNEQFF. The DNA read from the CDR3 is TGCAGCGCCGCCGGGACAGACTCCTACAATGAG.

In its sample, this clone was seen many times. The read stops 3 residues short of the end of the CDR3; the missing end is completed from the germline J gene. The rearrangement links TRBV5-6 to TRBJ2-3; 9 bases fit TRBD2. This CDR3 has 15 residues. In germline, CDR1 is SGHDT, CDR2 YYEEEE. Trimming cost V 0 bases and J 5 bases; bases outside gene matches: 4. CDR3 region: CASSLALAGIDTQYF. The sequenced CDR3 bases are TGTGCCAGCAGCTTGGCTCTAGCGGGGATAGATACG.

This clone was picked up many times. Germline and junction disagree at one end, which may indicate a read error. The sequenced part of the CDR3 DNA is TGTGCCAGTAGTGGACAGGGGCGCACAGATACG. Translating gives CASSGQGRTDT. The complete CDR3 sequence is CASSGQGRTDTQYF. This rearrangement joins TRBV2 to TRBJ2-3; 9 positions match TRBD1. The CDR3 end is not reached by the read, which stops 3 residues before it; the germline J gene fills it in. This CDR3 is built from 14 residues. Germline values: CDR1 SNHLY, CDR2 FYNNEI.

This clone was seen only a few times. The read terminates 3 residues before the CDR3 end, so the remaining end is supplied by the germline J gene. The chain is built from TRBV18 and TRBJ1-2; D gene uncertain. CDR1 is KGHSH and CDR2 is LQKENI in the germline V gene. The CDR3 is 12 residues long. The CDR3 bases that were read are TGTGCCAGCTCACCGACGGGTGACGAC. This gives the protein CASSPTGDD. The full CDR3 protein reads CASSPTGDDYTF.

This clone has at least ten counts. The observed sequence ends 3 residues before the CDR3 terminus, with the missing tail filled in from the germline J gene. The V and J genes are TRBV7-2 and TRBJ1-2, with 7 bases aligning to TRBD1. CDR3 length equals 13 residues. After removal of 7 bases from V and 3 bases from J, the junction contained 5 bases not matched to a gene. The V gene's germline CDR1 is SGHTA and CDR2 FQGNSA. The DNA read from the CDR3 is TGTGCCAGCACAAGACAGGGATACTATGGC. It translates to CASTRQGYYG. The whole CDR3 is CASTRQGYYGYTF.

At least ten counts were recorded for this clone. The sequenced fragment ends 3 residues before the CDR3 boundary, so the rest is inferred from the germline J gene. The J gene is TRBJ2-1, the V gene TRBV20-1; a weak D match, TRBD2 (6 bases). Per the germline V gene, CDR1 is DFQATT and CDR2 is SNEGSKA (reference sequence). V lost 6 bases and J lost 9, with 15 bases in between. The CDR3 has 12 amino acids. The CDR3 here is CSARTLGGEQFF. Incomplete CDR3 DNA: TGCAGTGCCAGGACCCTCGGGGGTGAG.

This clone was seen many times. From the germline J gene comes the end of the CDR3, since the read stops 3 residues before it. The J gene is TRBJ2-5, the V gene TRBV15, with a possible D match to TRBD2 (6 bases). The CDR3 totals 17 residues. The V gene's germline CDR1 is LNHNV and CDR2 YYDKDF (reference sequence). Trimming took off 0 bases at V and 4 bases at J, with 18 bases between the two ends. The DNA read from the CDR3 is TGTGCCACCAGCAGAGATTGGTTGGGACTCGGGGGAGAGACC. This gives the protein CATSRDWLGLGGET. The CDR3, in full, reads CATSRDWLGLGGETQYF.

This clone showed up many times. The read finishes 3 residues shy of the CDR3 end, and the germline J gene is used to complete it. The rearrangement joins TRBV7-2 to TRBJ1-2; maybe TRBD1 (6 bases). With 5 bases removed from V and 7 bases from J, the gap between germline ends came to 14 bases. The germline V gene has CDR1 SGHTA and CDR2 FQGNSA. The CDR3 runs to 13 residues. CDR3 in amino acids: CASSPQGTSGYTF. CDR3 DNA (partial): TGTGCCAGCAGCCCACAGGGAACGAGTGGC. Full variable domain (remainder filled in from reference TRBV7-2 and TRBJ1-2): GAGVSQSPSNKVTEKGKDVELRCDPISGHTALYWYRQSLGQGLEFLIYFQGNSAPDKSGLPSDRFSAERTGGSVSTLTIQRTQQEDSAVYLCASSPQGTSGYTFGSGTRLTVV.

This clone was seen ten or more times. The read stops 3 residues short of the end of the CDR3; the missing end is completed from the germline J gene. The V gene is TRBV5-1, the J gene TRBJ2-7; D perhaps matches TRBD1 (5 bases). Germline CDR1 reads SGHRS; CDR2 reads YFSETQ. The CDR3 sequence is 15 residues long. V lost 5 bases and J 2 bases, leaving 17 bases between the germline ends. The sequenced part of the CDR3 DNA is TGCGCCAGCAGAGGAACGTCGACAGAAACCTACGAG. Its translation: CASRGTSTETYE. The whole CDR3 sequence is CASRGTSTETYEQYF.

The table lists this clone with many counts. Read sequence stops 3 residues before the CDR3 end, and the germline J gene provides the missing end. The chain joins TRBV11-3 to TRBJ2-2; TRBD1 agrees at 8 bases. CDR1 SGHNT and CDR2 YENEEA come from the germline V gene. The CDR3 runs 14 residues. The J segment lost 7 bases and the V segment lost 5 bases, leaving 6 bases of the junction unmatched. CDR3 in amino acids: CASSTRQGHGELFF. The DNA read from the CDR3 is TGTGCCAGCAGCACTAGACAGGGGCACGGGGAG.

This clone has a count of ten or more. With the read ending 3 residues before the CDR3 end, the germline J gene is used to fill in that end. V usage is TRBV30 and J usage is TRBJ1-1; 10 bases map to TRBD1. The CDR3 contains 14 residues. Germline CDR1 GTSNPN, CDR2 SVGIG (reference sequence). J was trimmed by 5 bases and V by 5 bases; bases with no gene match: 8. The CDR3 bases that were read are TGTGCCTGGGTACCAGACAGGGGGCGGACTGAA. Its translation is CAWVPDRGRTE. The entire CDR3 protein is CAWVPDRGRTEAFF.

This clone occurred many times. Read coverage stops 3 residues before the CDR3 terminus; the germline J gene supplies the remainder. This rearrangement joins TRBV7-9 to TRBJ2-1; TRBD2 aligns across 9 bases. The CDR3 is 15 residues long. Per germline, CDR1 SEHNR and CDR2 FQNEAQ (reference sequence). Losses at the gene ends were 5 bases for V and 2 bases for J; bases not matched to a gene: 4. This CDR3 is CASSPPSGAYNEQFF. The DNA read from the CDR3 is TGTGCCAGCAGCCCCCCTAGCGGGGCCTACAATGAG.

On this clone itself: Read data end 3 residues before the CDR3 end; the end is taken from the germline J gene. V is TRBV7-9 and J is TRBJ2-7; TRBD2 agrees at 12 bases. Per germline, CDR1 SEHNR and CDR2 FQNEAQ (reference sequence). CDR3 length: 15 amino acids. The trim removed 0 bases at V and 5 bases at J, leaving 2 bases unmatched. This chain's CDR3 is CASSLARLAGDEQYF. Incomplete CDR3 DNA: TGTGCCAGCAGCTTAGCTCGACTAGCGGGAGACGAG.